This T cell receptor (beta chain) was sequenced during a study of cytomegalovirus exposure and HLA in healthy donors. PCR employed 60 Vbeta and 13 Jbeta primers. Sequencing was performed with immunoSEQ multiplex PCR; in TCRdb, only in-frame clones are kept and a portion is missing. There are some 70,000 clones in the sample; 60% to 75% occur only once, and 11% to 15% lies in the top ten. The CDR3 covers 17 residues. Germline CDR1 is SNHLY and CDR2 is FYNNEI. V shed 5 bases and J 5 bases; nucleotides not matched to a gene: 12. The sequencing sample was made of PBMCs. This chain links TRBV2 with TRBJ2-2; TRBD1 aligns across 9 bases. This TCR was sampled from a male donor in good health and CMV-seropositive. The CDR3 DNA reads TGTGCCAGCAGTTTAAGGGCCGGGACAGGGCGGACCGGGGAGCTGTTTTTT. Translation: CASSLRAGTGRTGELFF.